Here is one T cell receptor beta chain with its context. Here immunoSEQ multiplex PCR was the method, and the copy in TCRdb shows in-frame clones only, minus some. The sample has over 400,000 clones, approximately 85% seen once. Germline CDR1 LNHDA, CDR2 SQIVND (reference sequence). The CDR3 spans 15 residues. V lost 6 bases to trimming and J lost 2 bases; unmatched junction nucleotides: 7. The data were taken from a study of blood T cell repertoires in COVID-19. Material: peripheral blood. The J gene is TRBJ2-1, the V gene TRBV19; 7 bases are shared with TRBD2. The TCR comes from a human donor in a cohort sampled during active COVID-19. The CDR3, as DNA: TGTGCCAGTAGGGGGTTAGCGGGCCCCTACAATGAGCAGTTCTTC. It encodes CASRGLAGPYNEQFF.